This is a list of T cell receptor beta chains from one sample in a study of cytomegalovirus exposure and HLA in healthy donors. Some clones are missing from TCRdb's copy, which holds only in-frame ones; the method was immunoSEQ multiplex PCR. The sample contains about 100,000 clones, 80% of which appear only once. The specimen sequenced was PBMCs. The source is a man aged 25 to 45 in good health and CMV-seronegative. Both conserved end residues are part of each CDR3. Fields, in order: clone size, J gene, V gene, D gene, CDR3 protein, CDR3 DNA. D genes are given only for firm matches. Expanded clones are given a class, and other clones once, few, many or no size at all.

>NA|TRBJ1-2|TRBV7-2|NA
CASSLERGPYGYTF
TGTGCCAGCAGCTTAGAACGGGGTCCCTATGGCTACACCTTC
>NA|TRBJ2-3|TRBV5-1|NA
CASSLRGIRTDTQYF
TGCGCCAGCAGCTTAAGAGGGATTCGAACAGATACGCAGTATTTT
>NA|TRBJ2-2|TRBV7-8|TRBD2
CASSLRTSYVTGELFF
TGTGCCAGCAGCTTAAGGACTAGCTATGTGACCGGGGAGCTGTTTTTT
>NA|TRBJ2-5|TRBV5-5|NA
CASSLQGTETQYF
TGTGCCAGCAGCTTGCAGGGGACGGAGACCCAGTACTTC
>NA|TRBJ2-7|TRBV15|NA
CATSRDRSYEQYF
TGTGCCACCAGCAGAGATCGGAGCTACGAGCAGTACTTC
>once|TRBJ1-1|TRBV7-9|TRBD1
CAGRTGGTEAFF
TGTGCCGGACGGACAGGGGGCACTGAAGCTTTCTTT
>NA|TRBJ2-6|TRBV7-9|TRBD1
CASSLAKGQGPGGANVLTF
TGTGCCAGCAGCTTAGCGAAGGGACAGGGACCCGGGGGGGCCAACGTCCTGACTTTC
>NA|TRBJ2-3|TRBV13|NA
CASSLQLLRDTQYF
TGTGCCAGCAGCTTGCAATTACTGCGGGATACGCAGTATTTT
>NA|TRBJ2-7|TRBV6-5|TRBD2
CASSYNIAGAYEQYF
TGTGCCAGCAGTTACAATATAGCGGGAGCCTACGAGCAGTACTTC
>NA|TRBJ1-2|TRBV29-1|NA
CSVVFHLPNYGYTF
TGCAGCGTTGTTTTCCACCTACCTAACTATGGCTACACCTTC
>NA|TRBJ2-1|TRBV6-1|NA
CASSEGSGLSSYNEQFF
TGTGCCAGCAGTGAAGGGTCAGGCCTGAGCTCCTACAATGAGCAGTTCTTC
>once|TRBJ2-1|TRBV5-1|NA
CASSLDGYNEQFF
TGCGCCAGCAGCTTGGACGGGTACAATGAGCAGTTCTTC
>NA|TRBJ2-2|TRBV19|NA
CASKGQRYTGELFF
TGTGCCAGTAAGGGCCAGCGGTACACCGGGGAGCTGTTTTTT
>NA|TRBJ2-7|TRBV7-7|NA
CASSPPRGGSYEQYF
TGTGCTAGCAGCCCTCCAAGAGGGGGCTCCTACGAGCAGTACTTC
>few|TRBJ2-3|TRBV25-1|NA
CASSESITDTQYF
TGTGCCAGCAGTGAATCAATCACAGATACGCAGTATTTT
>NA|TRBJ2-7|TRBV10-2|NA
CASSELYEQYF
TGCGCCAGCAGTGAGCTATACGAGCAGTACTTC
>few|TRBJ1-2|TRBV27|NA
CASSYRTNYGYTF
TGTGCCAGCAGTTACAGAACTAACTATGGCTACACCTTC
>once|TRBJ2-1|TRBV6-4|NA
CASSDSPSSYNEQFF
TGTGCCAGCAGTGACAGCCCGAGCTCCTACAATGAGCAGTTCTTC
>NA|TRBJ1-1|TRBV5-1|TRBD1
CASSPDYRGTEAFF
TGCGCCAGCAGCCCCGATTACAGGGGCACTGAAGCTTTCTTT
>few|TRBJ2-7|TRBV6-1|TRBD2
CASSGEGLPIWAQYF
TGTGCCAGCAGTGGGGAGGGACTTCCCATTTGGGCGCAGTACTTC
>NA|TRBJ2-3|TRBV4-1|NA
CASSQVNLVSTDTQYF
TGCGCCAGCAGCCAAGTAAATCTAGTTTCCACAGATACGCAGTATTTT